Each of the 2 T cell receptor beta chains below was sequenced from the same sample in a study of control samples from healthy donors and cancer patients. Some clones are missing from TCRdb's copy, which holds only in-frame ones; the method was immunoSEQ multiplex PCR. Of roughly 160,000 clones in the sample, 96% were seen once. Sequencing used blood. These receptors were obtained from a woman aged 25 to 45 in good health.

J is TRBJ2-1 and V is TRBV11-3; D call uncertain. Germline CDR1 reads SGHNT; CDR2 reads YENEEA. Trimming took 1 base from V and 6 from J, leaving 10 bases between them. CDR3 length: 14 amino acids. The CDR3 DNA reads TGTGCCAGCAGCTTAGGTGGCCCTTCCAATGAGCAGTTCTTC. Translation: CASSLGGPSNEQFF.

The chain combines TRBV19 with TRBJ2-1, with D tentatively TRBD2 (6 bases). Germline loops: CDR1 LNHDA, CDR2 SQIVND (reference sequence). The CDR3 contains 14 residues. Trimming removed 8 bases at V and 7 bases at J, with 18 bases between. The CDR3, as DNA: TGTGCCAGTTCCCGCGGACTAACCGATAATGAGCAGTTCTTC. This sequence encodes CASSRGLTDNEQFF.